The present T cell receptor (beta chain) was sequenced within a study of beta chain features in type 1 diabetes. The CDR3 contains 16 residues. Germline values: CDR1 SGHAT, CDR2 FQNNGV. V was cut by 4 bases and J by 0 bases, with 13 bases left in between. Expressed TCRB transcripts were sequenced because the isolated RNA had all been reverse transcribed beforehand. Clones were sequenced by immunoSEQ multiplex PCR, and TCRdb holds only the in-frame ones, with some missing. The sample lists just over 450,000 clones, about 32% occurring once. J is TRBJ2-1 and V is TRBV11-2; possibly TRBD1 for D (6 bases). Sequenced input: naive CD4+ T cells from blood. This TCR was sampled from a man in his late teens or twenties in good health. CDR3 loop: CASSSQQGNSYNEQFF. The DNA of the CDR3 is TGTGCCAGCAGCTCACAACAGGGAAACTCCTACAATGAGCAGTTCTTC.